This T cell receptor beta chain was sequenced for a study of blood T cell repertoires in COVID-19. The overall study: Samples representing acute and convalescent COVID-19 were sourced from the United States, Italy and Spain. From T cells, B-cell-depleted T cells, or PBMCs came the material, which was cDNA or gDNA.

Original methodology: Reference gene primer amplification in the assay estimated nucleated cell counts. Measured with immunoSEQ multiplex PCR; TCRdb has only the in-frame clones, and not every one. That table supplies the V and J calls and clone size; D and trimming were determined from the DNA. The sample has around 190,000 clones, 84% seen once; the top ten hold 13%. Germline values: CDR1 KGHSH, CDR2 LQKENI. Trimming cost V 4 bases and J 9 bases; bases outside gene matches: 6. This CDR3 has 13 amino acids. Sequencing input: peripheral blood. The sequence came from a human donor in a cohort sampled during active COVID-19. The chain employs TRBV18 and TRBJ1-5; 7 bases map to TRBD1. CDR3 sequence: CASSLGTDGPQHF. CDR3 bases: TGTGCCAGCTCACTTGGGACAGACGGGCCCCAGCATTTT. The whole variable domain, filled in from reference TRBV18 and TRBJ1-5, reads NAGVMQNPRHLVRRRGQEARLRCSPMKGHSHVYWYRQLPEEGLKFMVYLQKENIIDESGMPKERFSAEFPKEGPSILRIQQVVRGDSAAYFCASSLGTDGPQHFGDGTRLSIL.